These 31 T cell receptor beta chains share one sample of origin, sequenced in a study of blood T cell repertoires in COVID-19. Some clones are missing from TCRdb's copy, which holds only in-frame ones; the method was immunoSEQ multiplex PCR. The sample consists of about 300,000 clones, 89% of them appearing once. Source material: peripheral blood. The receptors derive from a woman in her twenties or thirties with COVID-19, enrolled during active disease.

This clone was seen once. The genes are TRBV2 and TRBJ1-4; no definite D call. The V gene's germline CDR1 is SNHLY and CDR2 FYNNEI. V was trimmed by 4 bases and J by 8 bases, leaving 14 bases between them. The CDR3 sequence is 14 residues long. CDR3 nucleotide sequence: TGTGCCAGCAGTGCAACCGCAGGAGGGGAAAAACTGTTTTTT. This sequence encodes CASSATAGGEKLFF. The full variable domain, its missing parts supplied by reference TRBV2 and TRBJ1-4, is EPEVTQTPSHQVTQMGQEVILRCVPISNHLYFYWYRQILGQKVEFLVSFYNNEISEKSEIFDDQFSVERPDGSNFTLKIRSTKLEDSAMYFCASSATAGGEKLFFGSGTQLSVL.

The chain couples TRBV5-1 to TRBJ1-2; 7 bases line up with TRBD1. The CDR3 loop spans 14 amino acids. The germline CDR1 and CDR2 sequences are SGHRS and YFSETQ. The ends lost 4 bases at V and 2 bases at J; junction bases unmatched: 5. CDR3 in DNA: TGCGCCAGCAGCAACGGGACAGCGAACTATGGCTACACCTTC. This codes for CASSNGTANYGYTF.

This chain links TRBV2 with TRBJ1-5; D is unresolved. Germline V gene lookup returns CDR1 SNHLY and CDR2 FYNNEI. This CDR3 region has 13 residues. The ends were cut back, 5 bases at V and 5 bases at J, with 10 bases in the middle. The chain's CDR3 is CASSPEVDQPQHF. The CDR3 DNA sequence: TGTGCCAGCAGTCCAGAGGTGGATCAGCCCCAGCATTTT.

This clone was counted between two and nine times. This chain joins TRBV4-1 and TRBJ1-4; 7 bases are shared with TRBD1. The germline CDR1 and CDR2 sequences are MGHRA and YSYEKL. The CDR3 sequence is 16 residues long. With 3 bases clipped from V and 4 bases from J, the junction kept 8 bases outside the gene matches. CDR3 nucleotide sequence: TGCGCCAGCAGCCAGGGGACGACAGGGTATAATGAAAAACTGTTTTTT. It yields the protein CASSQGTTGYNEKLFF.

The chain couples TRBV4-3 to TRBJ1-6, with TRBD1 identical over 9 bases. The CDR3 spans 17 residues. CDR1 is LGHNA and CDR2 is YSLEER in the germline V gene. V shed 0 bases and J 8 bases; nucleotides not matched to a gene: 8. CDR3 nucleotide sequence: TGCGCCAGCAGCCAAGATCGATGGACAGGGGTCGATTCACCCCTCCACTTT. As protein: CASSQDRWTGVDSPLHF.

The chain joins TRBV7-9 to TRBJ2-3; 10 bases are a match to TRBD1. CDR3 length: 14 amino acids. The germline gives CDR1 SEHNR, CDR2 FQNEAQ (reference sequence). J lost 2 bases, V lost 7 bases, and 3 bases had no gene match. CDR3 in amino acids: CASIGTGVTDTQYF. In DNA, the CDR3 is TGTGCCAGCATCGGGACAGGGGTCACAGATACGCAGTATTTT.

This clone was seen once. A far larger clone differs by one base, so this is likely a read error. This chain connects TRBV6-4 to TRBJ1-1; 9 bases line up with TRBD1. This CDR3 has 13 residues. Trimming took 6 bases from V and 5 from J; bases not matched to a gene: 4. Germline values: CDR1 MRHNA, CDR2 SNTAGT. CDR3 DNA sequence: TGTGCCAGCAGCCGGGACAGGGCGACTGAAGCTTTCTTT. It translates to CASSRDRATEAFF.

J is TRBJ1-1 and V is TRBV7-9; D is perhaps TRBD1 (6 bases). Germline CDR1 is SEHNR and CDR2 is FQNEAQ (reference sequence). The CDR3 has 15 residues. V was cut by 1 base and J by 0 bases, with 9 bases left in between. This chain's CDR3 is CASSLVTGMNTEAFF. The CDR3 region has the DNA TGTGCCAGCAGCTTAGTCACAGGGATGAACACTGAAGCTTTCTTT.

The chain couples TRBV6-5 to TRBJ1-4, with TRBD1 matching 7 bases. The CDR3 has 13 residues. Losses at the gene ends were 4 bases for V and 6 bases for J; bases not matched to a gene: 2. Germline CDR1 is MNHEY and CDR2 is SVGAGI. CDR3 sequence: CASSSTGDEKLFF. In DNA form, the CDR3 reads TGTGCCAGCAGTTCAACAGGGGATGAAAAACTGTTTTTT.

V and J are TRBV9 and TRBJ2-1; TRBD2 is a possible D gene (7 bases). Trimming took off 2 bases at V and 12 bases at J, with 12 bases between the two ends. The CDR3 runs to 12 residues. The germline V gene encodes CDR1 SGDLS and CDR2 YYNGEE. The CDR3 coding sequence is TGTGCCAGCAGCGTCACCGCGGGGGCGCAGTTCTTC. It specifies CASSVTAGAQFF.

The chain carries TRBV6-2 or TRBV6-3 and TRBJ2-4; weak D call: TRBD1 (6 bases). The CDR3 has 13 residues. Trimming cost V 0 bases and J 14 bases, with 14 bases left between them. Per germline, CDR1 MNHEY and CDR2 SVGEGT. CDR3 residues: CASSYSMGAREYF. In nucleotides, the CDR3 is TGTGCCAGCAGTTACTCGATGGGGGCCCGGGAGTACTTC.

The CDR3 DNA is TGTGCCAGCAGCCAGACAGGGTCTCATTCACCCCTCCACTTT. Protein product: CASSQTGSHSPLHF. The genes are TRBV4-2 and TRBJ1-6; 7 nucleotides agree with TRBD1. With 3 bases clipped from V and 8 bases from J, the junction kept 4 bases outside the gene matches. In germline, CDR1 is LGHNA, CDR2 YNFKEQ. The CDR3 covers 14 residues.

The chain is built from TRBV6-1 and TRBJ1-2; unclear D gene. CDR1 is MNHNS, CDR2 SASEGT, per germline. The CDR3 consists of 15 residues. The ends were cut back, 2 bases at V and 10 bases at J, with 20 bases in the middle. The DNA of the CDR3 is TGTGCCAGCAGTGAACCCGGAGCAACTCCGTTCACCTACACCTTC. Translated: CASSEPGATPFTYTF.

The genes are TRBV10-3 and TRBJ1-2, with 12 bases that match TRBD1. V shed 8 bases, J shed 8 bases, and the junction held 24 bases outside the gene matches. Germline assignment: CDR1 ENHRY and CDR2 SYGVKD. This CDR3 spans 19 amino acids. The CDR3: CAIPQERGGQGAFWSGYTF. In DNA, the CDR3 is TGTGCCATCCCCCAAGAAAGGGGGGGACAGGGGGCCTTTTGGTCGGGCTACACCTTC.

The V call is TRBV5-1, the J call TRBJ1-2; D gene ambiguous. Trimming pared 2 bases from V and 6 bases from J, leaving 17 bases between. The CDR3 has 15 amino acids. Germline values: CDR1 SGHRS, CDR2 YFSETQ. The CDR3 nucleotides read TGCGCCAGCAGCTTTGACGTATTAGTGCGGCATGGCTACACCTTC. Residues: CASSFDVLVRHGYTF.

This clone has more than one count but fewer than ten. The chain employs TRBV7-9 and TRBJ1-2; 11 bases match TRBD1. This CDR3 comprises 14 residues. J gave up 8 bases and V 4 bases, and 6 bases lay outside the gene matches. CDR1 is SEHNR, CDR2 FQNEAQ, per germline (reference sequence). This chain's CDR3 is CASSSGQGAKGYTF. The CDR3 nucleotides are TGTGCCAGCAGCTCTGGACAGGGGGCAAAGGGCTACACCTTC.

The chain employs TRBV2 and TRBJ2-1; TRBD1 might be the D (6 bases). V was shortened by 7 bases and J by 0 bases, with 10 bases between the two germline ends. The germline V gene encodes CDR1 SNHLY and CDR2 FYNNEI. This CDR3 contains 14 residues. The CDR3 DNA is TGTGCCAGCAAGAGGACAGCCTCCTACAATGAGCAGTTCTTC. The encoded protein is CASKRTASYNEQFF.

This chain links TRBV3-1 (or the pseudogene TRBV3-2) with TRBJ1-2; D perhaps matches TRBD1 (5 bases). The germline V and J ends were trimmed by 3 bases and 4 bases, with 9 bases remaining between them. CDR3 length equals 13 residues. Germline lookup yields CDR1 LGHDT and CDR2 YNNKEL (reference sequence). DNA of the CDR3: TGTGCCAGCAGCCACATGGGGCCCTATGGCTACACCTTC. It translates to CASSHMGPYGYTF.

DNA for the CDR3: TGCGCCAGCAGCATCGGACAGGGGGCAGACACTGAAGCTTTCTTT. It yields the protein CASSIGQGADTEAFF. The chain carries TRBV5-1 and TRBJ1-1; TRBD1 matches at 11 bases. V lost 4 bases to trimming and J lost 3 bases; unmatched junction nucleotides: 5. The CDR3 loop spans 15 amino acids. Germline V gives CDR1 SGHRS, CDR2 YFSETQ.

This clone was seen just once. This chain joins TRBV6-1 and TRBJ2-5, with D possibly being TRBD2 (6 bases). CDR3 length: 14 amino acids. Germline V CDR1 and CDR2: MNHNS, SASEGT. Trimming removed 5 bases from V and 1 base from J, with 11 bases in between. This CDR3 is CASSSRGSQETQYF. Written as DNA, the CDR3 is TGTGCCAGCAGTTCACGGGGGTCCCAAGAGACCCAGTACTTC.

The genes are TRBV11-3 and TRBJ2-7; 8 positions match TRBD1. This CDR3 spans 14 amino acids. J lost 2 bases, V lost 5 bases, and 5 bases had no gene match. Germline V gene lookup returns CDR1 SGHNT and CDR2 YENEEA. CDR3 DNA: TGTGCCAGCAGCAGTGGACAGGGCCCCTACGAGCAGTACTTC. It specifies CASSSGQGPYEQYF.

The CDR3 nucleotides are TGTGCCAGTAGTATGTCGAGAAGGGGCGGCTACACCTTC. Amino acid sequence: CASSMSRRGGYTF. The genes are TRBV19 and TRBJ1-2; possible D gene TRBD1, 5 bases. The CDR3 is 13 amino acids. Germline CDR1 LNHDA, CDR2 SQIVND (reference sequence). The ends were cut back, 3 bases at V and 8 bases at J, with 13 bases in the middle.

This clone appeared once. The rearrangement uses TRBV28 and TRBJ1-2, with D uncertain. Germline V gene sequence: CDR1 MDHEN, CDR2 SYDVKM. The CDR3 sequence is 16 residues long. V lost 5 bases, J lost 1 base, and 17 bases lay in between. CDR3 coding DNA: TGTGCCAGCAGTATGGGGAGGGAGAGACTTAACTATGGCTACACCTTC. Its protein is CASSMGRERLNYGYTF.

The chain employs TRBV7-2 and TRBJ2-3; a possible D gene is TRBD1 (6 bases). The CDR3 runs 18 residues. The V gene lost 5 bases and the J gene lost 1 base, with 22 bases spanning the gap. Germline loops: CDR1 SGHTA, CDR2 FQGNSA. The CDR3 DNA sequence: TGTGCCAGCAGCCCGGCCTTTGTTGCTCCAGGGGGCACAGATACGCAGTATTTT. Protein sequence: CASSPAFVAPGGTDTQYF.

CDR3 loop: CASSGIAGGITDTQYF. CDR3 in DNA: TGTGCCAGCAGCGGGATTGCGGGGGGGATAACAGATACGCAGTATTTT. The rearrangement links TRBV6-6 to TRBJ2-3; 9 nucleotides align to TRBD2. V was pared by 6 bases and J by 3 bases, with 10 bases of the junction left unmatched. This CDR3 region has 16 residues. CDR1 MNHNY and CDR2 SVGAGI come from the germline V gene (reference sequence).

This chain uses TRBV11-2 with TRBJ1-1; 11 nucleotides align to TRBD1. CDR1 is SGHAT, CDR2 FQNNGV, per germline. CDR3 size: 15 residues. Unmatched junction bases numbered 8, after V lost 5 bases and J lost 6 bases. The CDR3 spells CASSDRTGGVAEAFF. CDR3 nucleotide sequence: TGTGCCAGCAGCGACCGGACAGGGGGCGTCGCTGAAGCTTTCTTT.

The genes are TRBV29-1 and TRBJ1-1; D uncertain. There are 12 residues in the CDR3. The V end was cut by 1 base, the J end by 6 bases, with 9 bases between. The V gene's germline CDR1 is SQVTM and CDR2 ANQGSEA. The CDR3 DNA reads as TGCAGCGTTGAAGTAGGAGGACCTGAAGCTTTCTTT. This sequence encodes CSVEVGGPEAFF.

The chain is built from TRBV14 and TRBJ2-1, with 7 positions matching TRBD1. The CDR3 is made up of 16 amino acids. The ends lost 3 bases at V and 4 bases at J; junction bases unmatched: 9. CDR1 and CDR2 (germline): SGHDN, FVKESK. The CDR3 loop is CASSHPRGTAYNEQFF. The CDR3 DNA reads TGTGCCAGCAGCCACCCTAGGGGGACAGCTTACAATGAGCAGTTCTTC.

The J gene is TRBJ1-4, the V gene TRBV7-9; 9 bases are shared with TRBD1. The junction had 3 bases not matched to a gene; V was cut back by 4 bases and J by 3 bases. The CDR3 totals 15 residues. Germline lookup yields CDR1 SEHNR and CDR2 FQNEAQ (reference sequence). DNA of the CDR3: TGTGCCAGCAGCTCAGGGACAGGGCCTAATGAAAAACTGTTTTTT. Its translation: CASSSGTGPNEKLFF. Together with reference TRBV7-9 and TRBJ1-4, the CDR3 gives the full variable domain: DTGVSQNPRHKITKRGQNVTFRCDPISEHNRLYWYRQTLGQGPEFLTYFQNEAQLEKSRLLSDRFSAERPKGSFSTLEIQRTEQGDSAMYLCASSSGTGPNEKLFFGSGTQLSVL.

CDR3 bases: TGTGCCAGCAGCCAACTTTCAGGGGGGCAGTTCTTC. Its protein product is CASSQLSGGQFF. This chain connects TRBV14 to TRBJ2-1; 7 bases match TRBD1. There are 12 residues in the CDR3. Germline V lookup: CDR1 SGHDN, CDR2 FVKESK. J was trimmed by 12 bases and V by 2 bases; bases with no gene match: 4.

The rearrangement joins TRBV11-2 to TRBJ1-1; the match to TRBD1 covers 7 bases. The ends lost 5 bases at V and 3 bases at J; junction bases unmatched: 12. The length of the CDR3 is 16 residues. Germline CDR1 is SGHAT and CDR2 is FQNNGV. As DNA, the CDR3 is TGTGCCAGCAGCCTAAGACAGGGAGGCGAGTACACTGAAGCTTTCTTT. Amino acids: CASSLRQGGEYTEAFF.